This paragraph covers one T cell receptor beta chain sequence. The antigen remains unidentified. The identical CDR3 is also encoded by other nucleotide sequences in the sample. The sample originates from a study of beta chain features in type 1 diabetes. Points from the study as a whole: All four CD4+ subsets of Type 1 diabetes patients contained TCRB CDR3s that were moderately but significantly shorter. At VDJ recombination sites, type 1 diabetes patients had fewer insertions and more deleted nucleotides.

Germline V gene lookup returns CDR1 SGHTA and CDR2 FQGNSA. The CDR3 is made up of 13 amino acids. V was shortened by 1 base and J by 7 bases, with 5 bases between the two germline ends. Expressed TCRB transcripts were sequenced, since all the RNA that had been isolated was reverse transcribed. Clones were sequenced by immunoSEQ multiplex PCR, and TCRdb holds only the in-frame ones, with some missing. The sample holds fewer than 400,000 clones, approximately 10% seen once. A sort by CD45RO/CCR7/CD25/CD127/CD95/CD27 yielded CD4+ naive, central memory, regulatory and stem cell-like memory cells. This sequence was found in a young man with type 1 diabetes. Sequences were obtained from central memory CD4+ T cells from blood. The chain links TRBV7-2 to TRBJ1-6; D not certain. The CDR3 loop is CASSLGRNSPLHF. In DNA form, the CDR3 reads TGTGCCAGCAGCTTAGGCCGGAATTCACCCCTCCACTTT.